These T cell receptor beta chains were read from a single sample in a study of ipilimumab plus nivolumab after autologous stem cell transplantation. The data were produced by immunoSEQ multiplex PCR, yet TCRdb's version contains in-frame clones alone and is incomplete. This table holds tens of thousands of clones, more than 80% found once. The source was PBMCs, collected in a trial of ipilimumab plus nivolumab as post-transplant consolidation. These receptors all stem from a male donor with diffuse large B-cell lymphoma. The CDR3 runs from the conserved cysteine through the conserved F or W. The D gene is left open where the match is weak. Clone size appears in some rows only: once, few, many, or a class for an expanded clone.

j_gene	v_gene	d_gene	len	abundance	CDR3nt	CDR3aa
TRBJ2-3	TRBV5-4	TRBD2	20	once	TGTGCCAGCAGCCTTCCCACGGGGGCCGGAGCGGGGGGCTCCACAGATACGCAGTATTTT	CASSLPTGAGAGGSTDTQYF
TRBJ2-7	TRBV28	-	14	-	TGTGCCAGCAGCGAACAGGGACCCTCCTACGAGCAGTACTTC	CASSEQGPSYEQYF
TRBJ1-1	TRBV6-1	-	14	-	TGTGCCAGCAGTGCCCTGGGGCGGAACACTGAAGCTTTCTTT	CASSALGRNTEAFF
TRBJ1-1	TRBV6-6	-	14	-	TGTGCCAGCAGTTATGAAGAAGGGGGCACTGAAGCTTTCTTT	CASSYEEGGTEAFF
TRBJ1-5	TRBV6-5	TRBD1	14	-	TGTGCCAGCAGTACGGACAGGCGGAATCAGCCCCAGCATTTT	CASSTDRRNQPQHF
TRBJ2-2	TRBV7-2	TRBD2	18	-	TGTGCCAGCAGCCTTAGAGCTAGCGGGGGGATGAGCACCGGGGAGCTGTTTTTT	CASSLRASGGMSTGELFF
TRBJ2-3	TRBV18	TRBD2	16	-	TGTGCCAGCTCACGAAGCGGGGGGGCCGAGGTAGATACGCAGTATTTT	CASSRSGGAEVDTQYF
TRBJ2-7	TRBV11-2	TRBD1	15	-	TGTGCCAGCAGCTTATACGGGACAGGGACCTACGAGCAGTACTTC	CASSLYGTGTYEQYF
TRBJ1-5	TRBV6-6	TRBD1	14	-	TGTGCCAGCAGTTACTCCCCAGGGGGACAGCCCCAGCATTTT	CASSYSPGGQPQHF
TRBJ1-3	TRBV7-9	-	16	-	TGTGCCAGCAGCTTATCAGCTCAAACCTCTGGAAACACCATATATTTT	CASSLSAQTSGNTIYF
TRBJ1-5	TRBV6-1	-	14	-	TGTGCCAGCAGTGAGGGGCAGAACCGTCAGCCCCAGCATTTT	CASSEGQNRQPQHF
TRBJ2-7	TRBV6-1	TRBD2	15	-	TGTGCCAGCAGGCCTGGGACTAGTGATGGGATCGAGCAGTACTTC	CASRPGTSDGIEQYF
TRBJ1-5	TRBV29-1	TRBD1	13	-	TGCAGCGTTCAGGACAGGGGAAATCAGCCCCAGCATTTT	CSVQDRGNQPQHF
TRBJ2-1	TRBV2	TRBD2	15	-	TGTGCCAGCAGTGTTGGCGGGGGGGCCTACAATGAGCAGTTCTTC	CASSVGGGAYNEQFF
TRBJ2-1	TRBV30	-	12	-	TGTGCCTGGGGCGACTCCTCGCGGGAGCAGTTCTTC	CAWGDSSREQFF
TRBJ1-4	TRBV5-8	-	18	-	TGTGCCAGCAGCCCCGGGACGGTTGCAGGGGCCGTTAATGAAAAACTGTTTTTT	CASSPGTVAGAVNEKLFF
TRBJ1-1	TRBV18	TRBD1	14	-	TGTGCCAGCTCACTTCGACAGGGACGGACTGAAGCTTTCTTT	CASSLRQGRTEAFF
TRBJ2-5	TRBV19	-	14	-	TGTGCCGTCAGGGCGGGCCCCAGGCCAGAGACCCAGTACTTC	CAVRAGPRPETQYF
TRBJ1-4	TRBV5-5	-	15	-	TGTGCCAGCAGCTTTATATCTGCAACTAATGAAAAACTGTTTTTT	CASSFISATNEKLFF
TRBJ2-5	TRBV18	-	17	-	TGTGCCAGCTCGCAGGCAACAGGGCTTTCACCGTGGTCGACCCAGTACTTC	CASSQATGLSPWSTQYF
TRBJ2-7	TRBV4-2	-	15	-	TGTGCCAGCAGCCAAGTTGGCCGGGGGACCTACGAGCAGTACTTC	CASSQVGRGTYEQYF
TRBJ2-3	TRBV15	TRBD2	14	-	TGTGCCACCAGCACCCGGGGGGGCGTAGATACGCAGTATTTT	CATSTRGGVDTQYF
TRBJ1-5	TRBV4-2	-	15	-	TGTGCCAGCAGCCAAGCCGGGGATAGCAATCAGCCCCAGCATTTT	CASSQAGDSNQPQHF
TRBJ1-2	TRBV7-8	TRBD1	15	-	TGTGCCAGCAGCCTCGGACAGGGACTCCCCTATGGCTACACCTTC	CASSLGQGLPYGYTF
TRBJ1-3	TRBV6-5	-	9	-	TGTGCCAGGGGGAACACCATATATTTT	CARGNTIYF
TRBJ2-7	TRBV18	-	15	-	TGTGCCAGCTCACCACCTATGGCGGGTACCTACGAGCAGTACTTC	CASSPPMAGTYEQYF
TRBJ2-7	TRBV5-1	-	14	-	TGCGCCAGCAGCTTGGTGGTAGACTCCTACGAACAGTACTTC	CASSLVVDSYEQYF
TRBJ1-1	TRBV7-8	TRBD1	16	-	TGTGCCAGCAGCTCTATAAAACGGACAGGGAACACTGAAGCTTTCTTT	CASSSIKRTGNTEAFF
TRBJ1-1	TRBV2	-	13	-	TGTGCCAGCAGTGAAGTAACTGCCCGAGAAGCTTTCTTT	CASSEVTAREAFF
TRBJ1-1	TRBV5-1	-	13	once	TGCGCCAGCAGCTCCGGGGGGTGGTCTGAAGCTTTCTTT	CASSSGGWSEAFF
TRBJ2-3	TRBV18	-	13	-	TGTGCCAGCTCACCAGACTCGGGGGCTACGCAGTATTTT	CASSPDSGATQYF
TRBJ2-1	TRBV4-1	-	13	-	TGCGCCAGTTCCAAAGGTGTTTACAATGAGCAGTTCTTC	CASSKGVYNEQFF
TRBJ1-1	TRBV6-1	-	15	-	TGTGCCAGCAGTGAAGGGGACTCCTTTGTGGCTGAAGCTTTCTTT	CASSEGDSFVAEAFF
TRBJ1-1	TRBV2	-	14	-	TGTGCCAGCAATGCCAGGACACGGAACACTGAAGCTTTCTTT	CASNARTRNTEAFF
TRBJ1-1	TRBV7-2	-	11	-	TGTGCCAGCAGCGCCGCGGTCGAAGCTTTCTTT	CASSAAVEAFF
TRBJ1-1	TRBV6-5	-	15	-	TGTGCCAGCAGTTACGGGGGCAGGGTGAACACTGAAGCTTTCTTT	CASSYGGRVNTEAFF
TRBJ2-7	TRBV6-1	-	15	-	TGTGCCAGCAGTGCGTCAGACCCGGGACATTACGAGCAGTACTTC	CASSASDPGHYEQYF
TRBJ2-5	TRBV18	-	15	-	TGTGCCAGCTCACTACAGGGAAAGGGCCAAGAGACCCAGTACTTC	CASSLQGKGQETQYF
TRBJ1-1	TRBV7-2	TRBD1	14	-	TGTGCCAGCAGCTTAAGACAGGGACGGACTGAAGCTTTCTTT	CASSLRQGRTEAFF
TRBJ2-7	TRBV5-8	-	14	-	TGTGCCAGCAGCTTTATAAGGCCCCCCTACGAGCAGTACTTC	CASSFIRPPYEQYF
TRBJ2-3	TRBV5-1	-	15	-	TGCGCCAGCAGCTTGGGAACAGTCTCCACAGATACGCAGTATTTT	CASSLGTVSTDTQYF
TRBJ2-2	TRBV6-1	-	14	-	TGTGCCAGCAGTGTGGGGCGGAACACCGGGGAGCTGTTTTTT	CASSVGRNTGELFF
TRBJ1-1	TRBV4-3	TRBD1	19	-	TGCGCCAGCAGCCAACGTGACAGGGCCGAACTGCCGATGAACACTGAAGCTTTCTTT	CASSQRDRAELPMNTEAFF
TRBJ2-1	TRBV11-2	-	16	-	TGTGCCAGCAGCTTAGATATAACGAGCTCCTACAATGAGCAGTTCTTC	CASSLDITSSYNEQFF
TRBJ1-5	TRBV7-8	-	18	-	TGTGCCAGCAGCTTTGGAAGTAAGGGGACCGCCCGCAATCAGCCCCAGCATTTT	CASSFGSKGTARNQPQHF
TRBJ2-3	TRBV7-2	-	12	-	TGTGCCAGCAGCTTAGGCCAGTATACGCAGTATTTT	CASSLGQYTQYF
TRBJ1-2	TRBV13	-	14	-	TGTGCCAGCAGCTTGGAACTGATCGCCGGTGGCTACACCTTC	CASSLELIAGGYTF
TRBJ1-2	TRBV27	-	16	once	TGTGCCAGCAGTTTATCGGGGGGCATAGACCCATATGGCTACACCTTC	CASSLSGGIDPYGYTF
TRBJ2-7	TRBV19	TRBD1	13	-	TGTGCCAGTAGTGTTAACAGGGGCTACGAGCAGTACTTC	CASSVNRGYEQYF
TRBJ2-1	TRBV6-5	-	15	-	TGTGCCAGCAGTTACTCTGCTAGCTTCGCGAATGAGCAGTTCTTC	CASSYSASFANEQFF
TRBJ2-7	TRBV7-2	-	15	few	TGTGCCAGCAGGAAAAGGAGGGGCGAGGGGTACGAGCAGTACTTC	CASRKRRGEGYEQYF
TRBJ1-2	TRBV5-5	-	16	few	TGTGCCAGCAGCTTGGGCGGGAATCCATTTAACTATGGCTACACCTTC	CASSLGGNPFNYGYTF
TRBJ2-7	TRBV11-2	-	14	few	TGTGCCAGCACCTCTGGGGGAACCTTTTACGAGCAGTACTTC	CASTSGGTFYEQYF
TRBJ1-1	TRBV7-9	TRBD1	15	few	TGTGCCAGCAGCTTAGAGGGGGCCGGTCGCACTGAAGCTTTCTTT	CASSLEGAGRTEAFF
TRBJ2-7	TRBV30	-	12	-	TGTGCCTGGAGTGACAGTTACTACGAGCAGTACTTC	CAWSDSYYEQYF
TRBJ2-1	TRBV19	-	17	once	TGTGCCAGTAGCCCAGGGGGGAGGGTAGTACCTCTCGCGGAGCAGTTCTTC	CASSPGGRVVPLAEQFF
TRBJ2-2	TRBV18	-	16	-	TGTGCCAGCTCACCACCTAGCGGATCCGGCACCGGGGAGCTGTTTTTT	CASSPPSGSGTGELFF
TRBJ2-3	TRBV5-1	-	13	-	TGCGCCAGCACCACTAGTAGCACAGATACGCAGTATTTT	CASTTSSTDTQYF
TRBJ2-4	TRBV19	TRBD2	15	-	TGTGCCAGTAAAGTAGCGGGGTTAGCCAAAAACATTCAGTACTTC	CASKVAGLAKNIQYF
TRBJ2-7	TRBV6-6	TRBD1	15	-	TGTGCCAGCAGCGGCCGGGACAGGGACTCCTACGAGCAGTACTTC	CASSGRDRDSYEQYF